This T cell receptor beta chain is from a study of blood T cell repertoires in COVID-19. Overall study: The United States, Italy and Spain provided the acute and convalescent COVID-19 samples. T cells, B-cell-depleted T cells, or PBMCs provided the cDNA or gDNA that served as material.

CDR3 length: 19 residues. J was trimmed by 0 bases and V by 5 bases; bases with no gene match: 13. Per germline, CDR1 LNHNV and CDR2 YYDKDF (reference sequence). The authors' processing: Nucleated cell counts were estimated from reference gene primer amplification. Profiling relied on immunoSEQ multiplex PCR, and the TCRdb table lists in-frame clones only, not all of them. The V and J calls and clone size are taken from that table; D and trimming were inferred from the DNA. The sample shows fewer than 200,000 clones, about 86% of them seen only once. This clone was detected only a few times. This TCR was sampled from a man aged 50 to 59 with active or convalescent COVID-19. The chain uses TRBV15 and TRBJ2-4; 10 nucleotides line up with TRBD1. The sequenced sample consisted of peripheral blood. The CDR3 sequence is CATSGPGQGIILAKNIQYF. CDR3 coding DNA: TGTGCCACCAGCGGCCCGGGACAGGGGATAATACTAGCCAAAAACATTCAGTACTTC.